This TCR beta chain appears in the sequencing data of a study of cytomegalovirus exposure and HLA in healthy donors. Germline-derived CDR1 and CDR2 are SGHRS and YFSETQ. This CDR3 spans 15 amino acids. Trimming took 4 bases from V and 6 from J, leaving 17 bases between them. The PCR made use of 60 Vbeta and 13 Jbeta primers. Profiled with immunoSEQ multiplex PCR; TCRdb holds only in-frame clones, not every one. Recorded for this sample: 75,000 to 90,000 clones. Material: PBMCs. This receptor was identified in a woman aged 60 to 75 in good health and CMV-seronegative. V and J are TRBV5-1 and TRBJ2-1, with a weak D call TRBD2 (6 bases). The CDR3 is CASSPEGIPANEQFF. CDR3 sequence (DNA): TGCGCCAGCAGCCCGGAGGGAATCCCGGCCAATGAGCAGTTCTTC.